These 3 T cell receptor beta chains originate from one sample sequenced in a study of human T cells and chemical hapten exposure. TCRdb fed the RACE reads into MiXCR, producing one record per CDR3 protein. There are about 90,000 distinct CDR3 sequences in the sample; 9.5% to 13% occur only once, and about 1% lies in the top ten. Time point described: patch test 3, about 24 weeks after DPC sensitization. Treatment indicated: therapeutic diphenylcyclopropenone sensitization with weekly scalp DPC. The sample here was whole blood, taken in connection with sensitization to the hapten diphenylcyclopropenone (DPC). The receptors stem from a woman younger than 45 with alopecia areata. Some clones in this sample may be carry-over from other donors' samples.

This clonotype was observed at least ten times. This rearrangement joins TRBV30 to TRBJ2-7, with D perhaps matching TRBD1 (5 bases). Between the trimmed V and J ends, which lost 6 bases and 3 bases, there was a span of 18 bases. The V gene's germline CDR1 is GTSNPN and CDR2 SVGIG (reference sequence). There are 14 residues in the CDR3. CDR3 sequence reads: CACNLRTTLYEQYF. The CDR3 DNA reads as TGTGCCTGCAACCTCCGGACAACGCTCTACGAGCAGTACTTC. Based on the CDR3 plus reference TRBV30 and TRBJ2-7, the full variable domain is SQTIHQWPATLVQPVGSPLSLECTVEGTSNPNLYWYRQAAGRGLQLLFYSVGIGQISSEVPQNLSASRPQDRQFILSSKKLLLSDSGFYLCACNLRTTLYEQYFGPGTRLTVT.

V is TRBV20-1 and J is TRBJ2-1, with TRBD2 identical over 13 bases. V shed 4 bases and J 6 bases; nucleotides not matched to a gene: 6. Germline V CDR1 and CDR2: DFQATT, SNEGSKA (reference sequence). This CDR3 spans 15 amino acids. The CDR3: CSANRLAGGFNEQFF. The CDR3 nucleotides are TGCAGTGCTAACAGACTAGCGGGGGGTTTCAATGAGCAGTTCTTC.

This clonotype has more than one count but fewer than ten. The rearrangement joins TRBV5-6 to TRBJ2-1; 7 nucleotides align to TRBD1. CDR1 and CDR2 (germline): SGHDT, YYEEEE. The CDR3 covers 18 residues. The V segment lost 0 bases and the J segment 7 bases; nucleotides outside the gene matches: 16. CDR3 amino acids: CASSLAKGQSWAGNEQFF. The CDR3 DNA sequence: TGTGCCAGCAGCTTGGCGAAGGGACAGTCTTGGGCCGGGAATGAGCAGTTCTTC.